Listed below are T cell receptor beta chains from one sample, sequenced in a study of shared clonotypes between healthy human individuals. Repertoires were generated with immunoSEQ multiplex PCR, while TCRdb's copy carries only in-frame clones and drops some. The sample lists some 2 million clones, about 95% occurring once. Sequencing was done on a sample of naive CD8+ T cells sorted from blood. The source of these receptors is a man aged 18 to 30 in good health. Both conserved end residues are part of each CDR3. D genes are given only for firm matches. Size values are once, few and many counts, or a class for expanded clones, and some rows have none.

D,length,V,J,size,DNA,CDR3
NA,13,TRBV19,TRBJ2-4,once,TGTGCCAGTAGTTCGGGGTGGGAGAACATTCAGTACTTC,CASSSGWENIQYF
NA,15,TRBV7-2,TRBJ2-7,NA,TGTGCCAGCAGTTACCGGGACTTGAGCTCCTACGAGCAGTACTTC,CASSYRDLSSYEQYF
NA,12,TRBV2,TRBJ1-4,NA,TGTGCCAGCTATGGGGGCTATGAAAAACTGTTTTTT,CASYGGYEKLFF
NA,13,TRBV30,TRBJ2-7,NA,TGTGCCTGGTCGCCGGGACCTATCGACGAGCAGTACTTC,CAWSPGPIDEQYF
NA,12,TRBV2,TRBJ2-2,NA,TGTGCCAGCATCGAGGGGAACGGGGAGCTGTTTTTT,CASIEGNGELFF
TRBD2,16,TRBV11-1,TRBJ2-7,NA,TGTGCCAGCACCCCCTCAAGACTAGCGGGGGACTACGAGCAGTACTTC,CASTPSRLAGDYEQYF
NA,11,TRBV2,TRBJ2-3,NA,TGTGCGGCATTTCGCACAGATACGCAGTATTTT,CAAFRTDTQYF
NA,14,TRBV5-6,TRBJ2-3,NA,TGTGCCAGCAGCTTGGCGGAAGGCACAGATACGCAGTATTTT,CASSLAEGTDTQYF
NA,19,TRBV5-5,TRBJ1-2,once,TGTGCCAGCAGCTCCTCAGGGACCCTGATGATGAAAGCTAACTATGGCTACACCTTC,CASSSSGTLMMKANYGYTF
TRBD1,16,TRBV5-1,TRBJ2-2,NA,TGCGCCAGCAGGCCACCGGGACAGGGAGGGCACGGGGAGCTGTTTTTT,CASRPPGQGGHGELFF
TRBD2,16,TRBV27,TRBJ2-3,NA,TGTGCCAGCAGTTTCTTAGCGGGAGAGGGCACAGATACGCAGTATTTT,CASSFLAGEGTDTQYF
NA,13,TRBV9,TRBJ1-4,NA,TGTGCCAGCAGCGAAGGGGGAAGAGAAAAACTGTTTTTT,CASSEGGREKLFF
TRBD2,14,TRBV7-9,TRBJ2-7,NA,TGTGCCAGCAGCTTCGGCGGGGGGCCCGACGAGCAGTACTTC,CASSFGGGPDEQYF
NA,13,TRBV7-9,TRBJ1-1,NA,TGTGCCAGCAGCCCCAATGGGGGCACTGAAGCTTTCTTT,CASSPNGGTEAFF
TRBD1,11,TRBV6-5,TRBJ1-2,NA,TGTGCCAGCAGCCAACAGGGGCCAGGCACCTTC,CASSQQGPGTF
NA,16,TRBV13,TRBJ1-2,NA,TGTGCCAGCAGCTCGTTATACTTGGGACACCCTGAGGGCTACACCTTC,CASSSLYLGHPEGYTF
NA,9,TRBV2,TRBJ1-1,NA,TGTGCCAGCAGTTATGAAGCTTTCTTT,CASSYEAFF